This T cell receptor beta chain came from a study of cytomegalovirus exposure and HLA in healthy donors. Study-level points and caveats: Some V segments, including TRBV6-2 and TRBV6-3, were excluded as indistinguishable. In an earlier analysis, about 87% or about 30%: the productive usage of most TCR beta V segments.

Germline V gene sequence: CDR1 SGHRS, CDR2 YFSETQ. This CDR3 region has 16 residues. J gave up 0 bases and V 1 base, and 3 bases lay outside the gene matches. 60 Vbeta and 13 Jbeta primers were used in PCR. Profiled with immunoSEQ multiplex PCR; TCRdb holds only in-frame clones, not every one. The sample has tens of thousands of clones, roughly 81% seen once; the top ten hold over 1.5%. A note on this clone: Its matching antigen is unknown.

The sample comprised PBMCs. This chain connects TRBV5-1 to TRBJ2-1; 8 nucleotides agree with TRBD1. This TCR was recovered from a woman under 40 in good health and CMV-seronegative. The CDR3 nucleotides are TGCGCCAGCAGCTTGCCTACAGGGGGCTCCTACAATGAGCAGTTCTTC. Translated, it gives CASSLPTGGSYNEQFF.